This T cell receptor (beta chain) emerged from a study of cytomegalovirus exposure and HLA in healthy donors listed by TCRdb under 2017. For the study in its entirety: In an earlier analysis of 587 of the donors, about 260 Gb of sequence data and 117 million unique TCR beta sequences from about 180 million T cells were reported. Typing coverage varied by locus: 629-630 donors for A, B, C, DRB1 and DQB1; about 520 for DQA1; over 600 for DPA1; approximately 490 for DPB1. All discovery cohort repertoires had been generated on a single sequencing platform. To predict cytomegalovirus infection status, the study brought together high-throughput TCR immunosequencing, statistical association of individual TCRs with disease status, and machine learning. Genome-wide SNP genotypes for about three fifths of the roughly 700 donors were used in a later genetic analysis, which treated that subset as a discovery cohort. Among the approximately 400 genotyped donors, approximately 77% belonged to the genetic ancestry cluster associated with self-reported Caucasian donors. The study used immunosequencing to profile the T cell repertoires of approximately 640 subjects and linked those repertoires to cytomegalovirus serostatus. The later analysis used no new phenotypic data to find candidate immune exposures, relying instead on TCR beta sequences and their occurrence across donors. Along with the roughly 670-subject first cohort, a separate validation cohort of roughly 110 different subjects was used. An early release that covered approximately 600 HLA-typed donors contained approximately 300 gigabases of sequencing data and tens of millions of unique TCR sequences. A later analysis re-examined previously published TCR beta repertoires from over 500 donors and added high-resolution HLA genotyping to investigate patterns of TCR occurrence. Because of strong linkage in the cohort, a handful of DR-DQ haplotypes were treated as single units for association and clustering. The study was designed to test whether signatures of past pathogen exposure could be identified by cataloging public T cell receptors. Both class I and class II loci were covered by HLA typing, at four-digit resolution. Among roughly 400 genotyped donors of the cohort, an average of approximately 200,000 unique TCR beta nucleotide sequences was sequenced per donor, of which about 19% were non-productive. Donor age, sex, ethnicity and CMV serostatus were compiled alongside the repertoire data. In an earlier analysis of about 590 of the donors, high-throughput TCR beta sequencing was used to judge whether each TCR beta V gene segment behaved as functional or pseudogenic.

The library relied on the immunoSEQ multiplex PCR assay. The multiplex PCR relied on a mix of 60 forward primers for TCR Vbeta segments and 13 reverse primers for TCR Jbeta segments. The CDR3 region of rearranged TCR beta genes was amplified from genomic DNA by a multiplex PCR assay. On the Illumina HiSeq System, the amplified TCR beta libraries were sequenced as 87-base-pair reads. The authors' pipeline ran thus. Across the 500 to 750 repertoires, a later analysis counted 60 million to 90 million unique TCR beta chains, around 10 million of which were shared by at least two donors. Raw reads were error-corrected and collapsed into unique sequences with a nearest-neighbor algorithm that merged closely related sequences to remove PCR and sequencing errors. CDR3 sequences were aligned to IMGT reference sequences to assign V, D and J gene segments. For a sequence to be retained, at least a six-nucleotide match to both a V gene segment and a J gene segment was required. A rearrangement was called productive if the CDR3 had no stop codons and remained in frame with V and J, and every other rearrangement was called non-productive. Following IMGT convention, CDR3 was defined as the stretch from the second conserved V-encoded cysteine to the conserved J-encoded phenylalanine. The earlier analysis of about 560 of the donors excluded any sequence lacking an unambiguous match to a single V gene segment. An earlier analysis of roughly 590 of the donors called V segments functional above 56.7% productive rearrangements and segregating when the between-donor standard deviation exceeded 5%. To diagnose cytomegalovirus status from the catalog of TCR beta chain sequences, a statistical classification framework was built. A later analysis assigned V and J genes by comparing TCR nucleotide sequences with IMGT/GENE-DB human TR gene sequences. In a later analysis, CDR3 sequences and most-parsimonious VDJ recombination scenarios were assigned using the TCRdist pipeline. A later analysis defined each TCR beta chain by its CDR3 amino acid sequence plus V-gene family, and excluded reads lacking a unique V-gene family. As a way to deal with suspected cross-contamination and a sequencing artifact, a later analysis dropped roughly 600 nucleotide sequences that were highly shared and had low generation probability. In a later analysis, a clonal expansion index was calculated for each public chain from normalized within-repertoire ranks of inferred template counts. Generation probabilities in a later analysis came from a VDJ recombination model fitted to out-of-frame rearrangements, and those results were checked against IGoR. A later analysis scored TCR-TCR, TCR-HLA and TCR-CMV co-occurrence with hypergeometric tests, applying a repertoire-size bias correction to TCR pairs. In a later analysis, false discovery rates were estimated by permuting HLA or CMV assignments 20 times. In a later analysis, co-occurring TCRs were grouped using DBSCAN, and TCRdist sequence similarity was added for clustering within HLA-allele-positive subsets. Repertoires with fewer than 30,000 or more than 120,000 public chains, plus five repertoires with anomalous nucleotide sharing, were excluded from co-occurrence clustering. TCRdb carries this immuneACCESS record with in-frame sequences only. Its versions omit some clonotypes, under half of them owing to an unresolved V gene in the studies checked, with the rest unexplained. V and J calls and clone size follow that table, whereas D and trimming were derived from the DNA. Within this sample are 150,000 or so clones, with about four fifths of them counted one time only. Roughly 4.9% of the sample lies in the top ten.

Comment on this clone: Its cognate antigen has yet to be identified. The input lacks base qualities; no much larger clone sits a single base away.

The cohort was made up of 500 to 850 healthy bone marrow donors. Cohort members were all nominally healthy when sampled, although unrecorded immune exposures were likely present. The donor tested CMV seropositive, placing the donor among the 290 or so seropositive members of the cohort. A peripheral blood sample was collected from each donor, and TCR beta sequencing was performed on peripheral blood mononuclear cells. Genomic DNA was extracted from the blood cell samples with the Qiagen DNeasy Blood Extraction Kit. Summary of the overall study and its limitations: In an earlier analysis of 500 to 650 of the donors, most TCR beta V segments appeared in productive rearrangements about 87% or about 30% of the time, broadly matching IMGT annotations. Because counts were too low, 15 to 20 rarely observed V segments, including chromosome 9 orphons, were excluded from the earlier analysis of roughly 580 of the donors. A later analysis reported that several top co-occurrence clusters appeared linked to parvovirus B19, influenza, CMV and Epstein-Barr virus. In a later genetic analysis, a missense DCLRE1C variant was associated with V-gene and J-gene trimming of TCR beta chains, and the association was replicated in an independent cohort. Correlated functional status among segregating V segments might be attributable to linkage disequilibrium, but an unknown experimental factor could not be ruled out. A later genetic analysis reported fewer N-insertions in productive TCRs among donors in an Asian-associated ancestry cluster than the roughly 700-donor mean. In a later analysis, the rate of TCR association differed among HLA loci, with DRB1 alleles having the most associated TCRs and HLA-C alleles having the fewest. Most CMV-associated TCR beta chains appeared to be HLA-restricted in a later analysis, and the HLA associations seemed to be driven largely by CMV exposure. For the cohort, immune exposure information was limited to CMV serostatus. When HLA alleles, especially DR and DQ, strongly co-occurred, TCR associations were difficult to assign to individual alleles. In the study, 150 to 200 TCR beta chains were listed as associated with cytomegalovirus. Three of the identified cytomegalovirus-associated TCR beta chains were confirmed in vitro to be specific for cytomegalovirus antigens. It was suggested by the authors that the approach could potentially be generalized to other disease states and immunological phenotypes. In this cohort, only TCR beta chains were sequenced, and detectable features were limited by the absence of alpha or paired-chain data. Roughly uniform sequencing depth across donors was assumed in presence/absence analyses, although this assumption may not hold. In both the original and validation cohorts, the classifier was reported to diagnose cytomegalovirus status with high specificity and sensitivity. In a later analysis, HLA-associated TCR beta chains showed more clonal expansion and lower generation probabilities than non-associated chains that were equally common. Most TCR sequences were observed very rarely across donors, whereas some public TCRs were present in many individuals. A further reported finding was that TCR beta sequences accurately predicted the HLA-A and HLA-B alleles for most subjects in the first cohort. Some IMGT-functional V segments, including TRBV6-2 and TRBV6-3, could not be distinguished by the 87-base-pair reads and were therefore excluded. At a false discovery rate of 0.05, a later analysis linked approximately 18,000 TCR beta sequences to specific HLA alleles. Because some donors lacked HLA typing at each locus, the association tests relied only on the typed subset. The sequencing pipeline was judged likely to have produced a cluster of highly shared sequence variants as a technical artifact.

From the cysteine up to the phenylalanine, the CDR3 has a length of 16 residues. The retained sequence is limited to the CDR3, 48 bases, with the frame set at the first base. V is cut back by 4 bases and J by 6 bases, with 10 bases in the junction unmatched. Per the germline V gene (reference sequence), MNHEY is the CDR1 and SMNVEV is the CDR2. Sequencing was carried out using PBMCs. The sequence joins TRBV27 to TRBJ2-2; 8 bases in between match TRBD1. The receptor's source is a woman aged 18-35 years in good health and CMV-seropositive. The nucleotides read TGTGCCAGCAGTTCGTGGCAGGGGGCTTTAGCCGGGGAGCTGTTTTTT. This encodes CASSSWQGALAGELFF.